This section outlines one TCR beta chain sequence together with its context. Its specificity is not known. The approximately 120-subject validation cohort, separate from the roughly 700-subject first cohort, included the donors. The data were taken from a study of cytomegalovirus exposure and HLA in healthy donors. Whole-study results and caveats: According to the study, approximately 150 TCR beta chains were cytomegalovirus-associated. It was found in a later analysis that first-cohort TCR clusters tended to co-occur in the 120 validation repertoires. Most observed TCR sequences were rare, whereas some public TCRs were detected in many donors.

This table comes from immunoSEQ multiplex PCR, and its TCRdb copy is limited to in-frame clones, with some not included. This sample has more than 90,000 clones, with around nine tenths found just once. From germline, CDR1 is MNHNY and CDR2 SVGAGI (reference sequence). The CDR3 runs 13 residues. V lost 8 bases, J lost 6 bases, and 15 bases lay in between. Specimen: PBMCs. The chain links TRBV6-6 to TRBJ2-3; possibly TRBD1 for D (6 bases). The TCR was taken from a man aged 18 to 29 in good health and CMV-seropositive. CDR3 coding DNA: TGTGCCAGCGGGACACGGAGCGTGGATACGCAGTATTTT. Translation: CASGTRSVDTQYF.